The sequence of this TCR beta chain was determined in a study of cytomegalovirus exposure and HLA in healthy donors. The study ran its PCR with 60 Vbeta and 13 Jbeta primers. The assay was immunoSEQ multiplex PCR, and TCRdb's table has in-frame clones only and misses some. This sample has around 100,000 clones, with about 70% found just once. V was cut by 6 bases and J by 0 bases, with 15 bases left in between. Germline V gene lookup returns CDR1 SQVTM and CDR2 ANQGSEA. This CDR3 spans 15 amino acids. The sample taken for sequencing was PBMCs. This sequence originates from a woman under 40 in good health and CMV-seronegative. The chain joins TRBV29-1 to TRBJ2-1; a weak D match, TRBD1 (6 bases). The CDR3 here is CSVAKQDSSYNEQFF. In nucleotides, the CDR3 is TGCAGCGTCGCGAAACAGGACAGCTCCTACAATGAGCAGTTCTTC.